The clone carrying this T cell receptor beta chain occurred once. These data originate in a study of blood T cell repertoires in COVID-19. About the study: Spain, Italy and the United States supplied samples that represented acute and convalescent COVID-19.

Some clones are missing from TCRdb's copy, which holds only in-frame ones; the method was immunoSEQ multiplex PCR. Of about 210,000 clones listed, about nine tenths were seen once; the top ten hold just over 0.7%. This CDR3 is 14 amino acids long. Trimming took off 5 bases at V and 6 bases at J, with 14 bases between the two ends. CDR1 and CDR2 (germline): MNHEY, SVGAGI. This rearrangement joins TRBV6-5 to TRBJ1-5, with D perhaps TRBD1 (5 bases). The source material was peripheral blood. The clonotype comes from a man in his forties with acute or convalescent COVID-19. CDR3: CASSPQAGRQPQHF. DNA for the CDR3: TGTGCCAGCAGTCCCCAGGCGGGGCGTCAGCCCCAGCATTTT.